One T cell receptor (beta chain) is described in this entry. What it recognizes is unknown. The missing CDR3 end, 3 residues past where the read stops, is filled in from the germline J gene. Most patients and controls had Caucasian heritage. CVID subjects had received replacement immunoglobulin for at least one year. The CDR3 covers 15 residues. Germline V lookup: CDR1 GTSNPN, CDR2 SVGIG (reference sequence). The V end was cut by 0 bases, the J end by 0 bases, with 6 bases between. Using immunoSEQ multiplex PCR, the repertoire was profiled, and TCRdb retains in-frame clones only, with some absent. The data show 35,000 or so clones, with none appearing a single time. These data belong to a study of T cell clonality in common variable immunodeficiency. Study-wide results and caveats: CVID subjects shared fewer TCRbeta clones than healthy controls did. Common variable immunodeficiency TCR beta sequences reportedly had fewer deletions and N-nucleotide insertions.

Sequenced material: peripheral blood mononuclear cells. The chain employs TRBV30 and TRBJ2-6; D unresolved. This sequence originates from a human donor with common variable immunodeficiency. The sequenced CDR3 bases are TGTGCCTGGAGTGTACTGAGCTCTGGGGCCAACGTC. It yields the protein CAWSVLSSGANV. The CDR3 as a whole reads CAWSVLSSGANVLTF.